The present T cell receptor (beta chain) was sequenced within a study of cytomegalovirus exposure and HLA in healthy donors. The PCR employed 60 Vbeta primers together with 13 Jbeta primers. Sequencing used immunoSEQ multiplex PCR; TCRdb keeps in-frame clones, though not all of them. This sample has just over 150,000 clones, with 65% to 90% found just once. V lost 0 bases, J lost 3 bases, and 23 bases lay in between. CDR3 length equals 19 residues. Germline-derived CDR1 and CDR2 are SGDLS and YYNGEE. Specimen: PBMCs. The source of this sequence is a woman between 45 and 60 years old in good health and CMV-seropositive. The V and J genes are TRBV9 and TRBJ2-3, with D possibly matching TRBD2 (7 bases). CDR3 in amino acids: CASSVEGGGASGRTDTQYF. DNA for the CDR3: TGTGCCAGCAGCGTAGAGGGGGGGGGAGCTAGCGGTCGGACAGATACGCAGTATTTT.